The sequence of this T cell receptor beta chain was determined in a study of OX40 agonist ivuxolimab in advanced cancers. On the study more broadly: Patients with hepatocellular carcinoma, melanoma, renal cell or head and neck cancer made up the dose-escalation patients. General study findings and limits: It was not determined which antigens were specifically recognized by the peripheral T cells that had undergone clonal expansion.

On this clone itself: Its antigen is not identified.

The method was immunoSEQ multiplex PCR; TCRdb's version includes in-frame clones alone and lacks a portion of them. The top ten hold 0.67% of the sample, which has some 64,000 clones, approximately 90% seen once. This clonotype was obtained from an adult with an advanced solid tumor such as melanoma, head and neck, liver or kidney cancer. Material: CD4+ or CD8+ T cells sorted from blood, obtained in a trial of the OX40 agonist ivuxolimab.

The CDR3 nucleotides read TGTGCCAGTAGCGGCCCGGCGGGAGTGTTTGAGCAGTTCTTC. Amino acids: CASSGPAGVFEQFF. The chain is built from TRBV19 and TRBJ2-1; 7 bases line up with TRBD2. The CDR3 has 14 amino acids. The trim removed 6 bases at V and 9 bases at J, leaving 11 bases unmatched. Germline CDR1 LNHDA, CDR2 SQIVND (reference sequence). The full variable domain, its missing parts supplied by reference TRBV19 and TRBJ2-1, is DGGITQSPKYLFRKEGQNVTLSCEQNLNHDAMYWYRQDPGQGLRLIYYSQIVNDFQKGDIAEGYSVSREKKESFPLTVTSAQKNPTAFYLCASSGPAGVFEQFFGPGTRLTVL.